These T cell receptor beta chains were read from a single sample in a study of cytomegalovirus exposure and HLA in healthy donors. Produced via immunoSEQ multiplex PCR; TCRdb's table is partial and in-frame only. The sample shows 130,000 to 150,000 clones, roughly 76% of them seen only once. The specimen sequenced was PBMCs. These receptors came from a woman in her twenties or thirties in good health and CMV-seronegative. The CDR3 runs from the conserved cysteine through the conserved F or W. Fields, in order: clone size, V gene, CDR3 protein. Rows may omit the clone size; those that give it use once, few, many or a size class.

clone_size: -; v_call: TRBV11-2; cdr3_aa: CASSRRQAFF
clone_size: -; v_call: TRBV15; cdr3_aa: CATSREGRSSGNTIYF
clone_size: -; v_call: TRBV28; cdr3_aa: CASSTPGFGQETQYF
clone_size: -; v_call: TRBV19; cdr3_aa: CASSIGYNEQFF
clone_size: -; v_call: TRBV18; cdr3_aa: CASSPAGEVGELFF
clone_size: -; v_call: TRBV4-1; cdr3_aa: CASSQRDEGAEQFF
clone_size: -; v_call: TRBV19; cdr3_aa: CASSIAASAGDQQFF
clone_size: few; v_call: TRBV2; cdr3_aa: CASSGDRPTGELFF
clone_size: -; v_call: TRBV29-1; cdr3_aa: CSVELPGSEQFF
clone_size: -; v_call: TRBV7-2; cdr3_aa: CASSLWGGPGELFF
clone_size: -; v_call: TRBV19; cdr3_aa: CASSIVRGGSAQHF
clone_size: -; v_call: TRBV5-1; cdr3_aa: CASSSRSGSDYNEQFF
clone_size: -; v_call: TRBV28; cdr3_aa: CAVTGDPRGYTF
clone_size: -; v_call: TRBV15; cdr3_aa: CATSRVPGDSTGELFF
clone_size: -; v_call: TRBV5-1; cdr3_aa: CASSPGLANSGANVLTF
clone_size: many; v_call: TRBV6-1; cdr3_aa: CASMVEGVTEAFF
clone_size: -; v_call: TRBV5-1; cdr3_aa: CASSPQGGSGANVLTF
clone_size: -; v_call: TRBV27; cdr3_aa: CASRTSGRGEQFF
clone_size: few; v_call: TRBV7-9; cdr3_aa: CASSPTVNTEAFF
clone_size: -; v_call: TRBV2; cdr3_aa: CASSESETQYF
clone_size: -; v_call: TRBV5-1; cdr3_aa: CASSLGQGWTGELFF
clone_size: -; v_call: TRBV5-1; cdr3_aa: CASSKDLSGQPQHF
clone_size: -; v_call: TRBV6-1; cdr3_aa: CASSEGTGFHYGYTF
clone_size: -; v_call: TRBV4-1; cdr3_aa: CASSYQRGDSPLHF
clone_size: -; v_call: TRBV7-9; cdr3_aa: CASSSNTGNTEAFF
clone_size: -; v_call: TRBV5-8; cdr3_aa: CASSLAGRMENEQFF
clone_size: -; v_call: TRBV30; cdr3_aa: CAWTRRGRSTEAFF
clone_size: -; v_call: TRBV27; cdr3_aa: CASSPWSGNEQFF
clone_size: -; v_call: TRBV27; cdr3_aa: CASSLRGGRAGETQYF
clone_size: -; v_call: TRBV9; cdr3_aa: CASSVGSGEGFAQYF
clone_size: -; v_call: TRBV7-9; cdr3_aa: CATSSAGGPTGETQYF
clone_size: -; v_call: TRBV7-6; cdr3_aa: CASSPGTGRGYTF
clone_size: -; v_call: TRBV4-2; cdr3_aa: CASSQDGDGRAYEQYF
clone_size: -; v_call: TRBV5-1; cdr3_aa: CASSLGRMGNEQFF
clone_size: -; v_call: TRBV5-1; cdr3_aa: CASSLLGATPGNTIYF
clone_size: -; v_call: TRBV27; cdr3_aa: CASSPSRVGGYNQPQHF
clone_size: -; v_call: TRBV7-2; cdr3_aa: CASSKQGHGNSPLHF
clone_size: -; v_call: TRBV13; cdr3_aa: CASSLGARVTDTQYF
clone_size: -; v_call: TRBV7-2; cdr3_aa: CASYNGFNYGYTF
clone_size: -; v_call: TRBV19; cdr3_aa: CASSIGQGQGRSRTLHF
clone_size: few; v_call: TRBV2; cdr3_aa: CASGRQGANEKLFF
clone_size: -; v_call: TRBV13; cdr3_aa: CASSSLAGVYNEQFF
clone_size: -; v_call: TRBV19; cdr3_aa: CASSITETEEKLFF
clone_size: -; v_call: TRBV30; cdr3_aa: CAWSEGLGNQPQHF
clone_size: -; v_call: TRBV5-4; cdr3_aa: CASSNIPGQGEETQYF
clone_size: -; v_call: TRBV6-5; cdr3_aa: CASSYSRDSIYGYTF
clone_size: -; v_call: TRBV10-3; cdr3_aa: CAIRPGLASTDTQYF
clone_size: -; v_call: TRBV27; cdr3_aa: CASSLGQGENTGELFF
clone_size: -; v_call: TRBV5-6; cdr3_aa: CASSNRAYNSPLHF
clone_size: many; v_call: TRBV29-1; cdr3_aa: CSVGVRGDEKLFF
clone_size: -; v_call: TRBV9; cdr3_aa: CASSERGPRTGSTDTQYF
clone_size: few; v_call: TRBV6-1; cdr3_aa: CASSSGHRGNTIYF
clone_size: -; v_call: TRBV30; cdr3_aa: CAWRNFGQGPQETQYF